This TCR beta chain was captured in a study of OX40 agonist ivuxolimab in advanced cancers. Looking at the study overall: Ivuxolimab was an agonistic, fully human IgG2 monoclonal antibody directed against OX40 (CD134), a costimulatory receptor. In the dose-escalation cohort, approximately 82% of patients were male, and the mean age was 60 years with a range of roughly 23 to 79. Among the approximately 50 dose-escalation patients, roughly 20 had hepatocellular carcinoma, approximately 15 melanoma, 9 renal cell carcinoma and 9 head and neck cancer. The paper describes the monotherapy dose-escalation part (N ≈ 52 patients) of the phase I trial of ivuxolimab. Prior anti-PD-1, anti-PD-L1 or anti-CTLA-4 therapy was permitted, and checkpoint inhibitors had been received by 40% to 50% of dose-escalation patients. The purpose of peripheral TCRbeta sequencing was to test whether ivuxolimab changed TCR sequence diversity and led to clonal T-cell expansion. Intravenous ivuxolimab was administered to patients every 2 weeks at six dose levels: 0.01, 0.1, 0.3, 1.5, 3 and 10 mg/kg. Partial responses were achieved by three dose-escalation patients, of whom one had hepatocellular carcinoma and two had cutaneous melanoma.

Results the study describes overall, beyond this receptor: At doses from 0.1 to 3.0 mg/kg, clonal expansion was seen in both CD4+ and CD8+ blood T cells between baseline and week 6. Which antigens the clonally expanded peripheral T cells were specific for was not determined. Partial responders in the 0.1-3.0 mg/kg groups had among the lowest normalized peripheral clonal expansion, especially among CD8+ T cells. On average, CD8+ T cells showed more expanded clones than CD4+ T cells after ivuxolimab. Low levels of normalized T-cell clonal expansion were also seen in some patients who did not respond.

Patients with a history of autoimmune disease or receiving systemic immunosuppression were excluded from the trial. Peripheral blood for TCR sequencing was drawn from every dose cohort at baseline, at cycle 4 day 1 and at cycle 7 day 1. The samples were taken from a phase I, first-in-human, multicenter, open-label dose-escalation trial of ivuxolimab. The trial enrolled adults with locally advanced or metastatic head and neck squamous cell, hepatocellular, melanoma or renal cell carcinoma. Before TCR sequencing, CD4+ T cells and CD8+ T cells were sorted from peripheral blood as separate populations. Genomic DNA was isolated from the sorted cells so that the TCRbeta CDR3 region could be sequenced. TCRbeta CDR3 regions were sequenced using the immunoSEQ Assay. Entries here come from immuneACCESS through TCRdb and include only in-frame sequences with V and J called. Some clones fail to appear in such tables; in the studies checked, an unresolved V gene covers under half of the shortfall, and the cause of the remainder is unknown. The sample table records tens of thousands of clones; over 65% of these occur just once. The ten largest clonotypes hold roughly 2.5% of the sample.

Sequences MGHRA (CDR1) and YSYEKL (CDR2) are obtained from the germline V gene. The CDR3 has 15 amino acids, counting the end cysteine and phenylalanine. Only the CDR3 part of the read is kept: 45 bases, read in frame from the first base. V is clipped by 2 bases and J by 0 bases, and the sequence between their germline boundaries is 8 bases long. About this clone: Its antigen is not yet known. It has no much larger one-base neighbor in the sample; base qualities were not kept.

The sequence is built from TRBV4-1 and TRBJ1-3; the D gene lacks a confident call. The origin of this receptor is an adult with an advanced solid tumor such as melanoma, head and neck, liver or kidney cancer. The sample here was CD4+ or CD8+ T cells sorted from blood, taken in a trial of the OX40 agonist ivuxolimab. The DNA reads TGCGCCAGCAGCCAACTTGTCGCCTCTGGAAACACCATATATTTT. This is translated as CASSQLVASGNTIYF.